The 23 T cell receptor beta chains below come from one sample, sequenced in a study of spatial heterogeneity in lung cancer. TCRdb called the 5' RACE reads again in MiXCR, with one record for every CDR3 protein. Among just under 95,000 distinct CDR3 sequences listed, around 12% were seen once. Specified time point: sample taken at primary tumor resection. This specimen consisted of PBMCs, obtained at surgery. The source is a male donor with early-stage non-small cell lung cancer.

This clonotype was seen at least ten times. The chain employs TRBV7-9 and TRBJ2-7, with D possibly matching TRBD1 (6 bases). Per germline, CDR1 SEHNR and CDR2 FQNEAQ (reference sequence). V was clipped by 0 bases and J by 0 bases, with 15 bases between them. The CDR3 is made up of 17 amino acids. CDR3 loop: CASSLATRYRDSYEQYF. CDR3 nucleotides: TGTGCCAGCAGCTTAGCAACACGGTACAGGGACTCCTACGAGCAGTACTTC.

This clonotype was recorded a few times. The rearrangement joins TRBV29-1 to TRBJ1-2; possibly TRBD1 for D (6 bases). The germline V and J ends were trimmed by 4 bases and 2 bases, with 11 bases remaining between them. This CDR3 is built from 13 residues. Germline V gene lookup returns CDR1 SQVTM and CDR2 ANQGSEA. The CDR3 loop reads CSVGAGENYGYTF. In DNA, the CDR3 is TGCAGCGTTGGGGCAGGGGAAAACTATGGCTACACCTTC.

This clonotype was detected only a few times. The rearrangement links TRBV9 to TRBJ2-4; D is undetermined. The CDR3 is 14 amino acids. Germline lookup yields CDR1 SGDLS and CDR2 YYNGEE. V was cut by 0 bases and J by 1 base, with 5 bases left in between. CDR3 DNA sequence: TGTGCCAGCAGCGTAGGTTGGGCCAAAAACATTCAGTACTTC. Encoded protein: CASSVGWAKNIQYF.

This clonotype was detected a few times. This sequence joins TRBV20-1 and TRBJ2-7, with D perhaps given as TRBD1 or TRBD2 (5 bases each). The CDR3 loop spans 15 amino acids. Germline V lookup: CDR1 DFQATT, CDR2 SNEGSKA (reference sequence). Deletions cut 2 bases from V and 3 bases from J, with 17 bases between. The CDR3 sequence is CSARSGTDSVYEQYF. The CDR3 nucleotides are TGCAGTGCTAGATCGGGAACCGACAGCGTCTACGAGCAGTACTTC.

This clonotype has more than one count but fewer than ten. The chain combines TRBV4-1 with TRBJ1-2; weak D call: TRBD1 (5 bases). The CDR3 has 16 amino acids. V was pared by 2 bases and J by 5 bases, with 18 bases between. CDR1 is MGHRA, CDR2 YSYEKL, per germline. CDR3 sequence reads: CASSQPRDRVGYGYTF. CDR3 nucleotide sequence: TGCGCCAGCAGCCAACCCAGGGATAGGGTTGGATATGGCTACACCTTC.

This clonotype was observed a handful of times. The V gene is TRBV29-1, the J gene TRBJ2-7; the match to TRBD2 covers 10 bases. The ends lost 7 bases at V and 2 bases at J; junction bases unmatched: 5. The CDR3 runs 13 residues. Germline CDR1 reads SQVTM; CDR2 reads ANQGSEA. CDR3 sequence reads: CSAGTSVPYEQYF. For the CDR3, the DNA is TGCAGCGCCGGGACTAGCGTCCCCTACGAGCAGTACTTC.

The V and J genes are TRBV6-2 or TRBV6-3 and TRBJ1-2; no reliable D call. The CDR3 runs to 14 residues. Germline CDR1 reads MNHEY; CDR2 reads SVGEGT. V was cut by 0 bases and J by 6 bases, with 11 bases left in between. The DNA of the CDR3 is TGTGCCAGCAGTTACTCAGTGCAATCTAATGGCTACACCTTC. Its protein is CASSYSVQSNGYTF.

CDR3 sequence reads: CSASFMRGQVRNIQYF. The CDR3 DNA sequence: TGCAGTGCTAGCTTTATGCGGGGACAAGTCAGAAACATTCAGTACTTC. V usage is TRBV20-1 and J usage is TRBJ2-4; D may be TRBD1 or TRBD2 (6 bases each). In germline, CDR1 is DFQATT, CDR2 SNEGSKA (reference sequence). Trimming removed 3 bases from V and 6 bases from J, with 21 bases in between. This CDR3 contains 16 residues.

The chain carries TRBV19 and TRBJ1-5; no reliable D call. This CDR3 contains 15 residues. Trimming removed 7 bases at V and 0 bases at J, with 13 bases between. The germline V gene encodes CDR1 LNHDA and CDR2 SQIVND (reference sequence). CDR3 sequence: CASISTGSSNQPQHF. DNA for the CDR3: TGTGCCAGTATCTCTACCGGGTCTAGCAATCAGCCCCAGCATTTT.

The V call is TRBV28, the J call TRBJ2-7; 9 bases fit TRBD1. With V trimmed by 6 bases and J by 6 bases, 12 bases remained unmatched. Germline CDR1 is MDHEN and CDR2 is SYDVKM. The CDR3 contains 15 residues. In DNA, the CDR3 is TGTGCCAGCAGCGGTATTGGGACAGGGAGTAGCGAGCAGTACTTC. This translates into CASSGIGTGSSEQYF.

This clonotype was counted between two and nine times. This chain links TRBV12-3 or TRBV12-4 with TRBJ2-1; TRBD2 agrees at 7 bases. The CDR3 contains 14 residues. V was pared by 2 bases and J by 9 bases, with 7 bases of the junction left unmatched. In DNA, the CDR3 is TGTGCCAGCAGTTTAACGGGAGGTCCGAGTGAGCAGTTCTTC. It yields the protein CASSLTGGPSEQFF.

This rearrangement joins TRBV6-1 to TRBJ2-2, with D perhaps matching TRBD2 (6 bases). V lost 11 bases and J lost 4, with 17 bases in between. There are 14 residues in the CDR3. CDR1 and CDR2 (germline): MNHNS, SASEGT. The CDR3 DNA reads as TGTGCCGGCCGAGCACGGGGGTCCACCGGGGAGCTGTTTTTT. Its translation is CAGRARGSTGELFF.

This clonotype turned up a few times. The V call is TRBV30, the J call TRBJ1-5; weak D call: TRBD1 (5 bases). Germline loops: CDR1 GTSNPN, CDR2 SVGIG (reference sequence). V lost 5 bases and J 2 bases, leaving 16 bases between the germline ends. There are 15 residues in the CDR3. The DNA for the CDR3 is TGTGCCTGGGGGCCGGGGGACGATCGCAATCAGCCCCAGCATTTT. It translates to CAWGPGDDRNQPQHF.

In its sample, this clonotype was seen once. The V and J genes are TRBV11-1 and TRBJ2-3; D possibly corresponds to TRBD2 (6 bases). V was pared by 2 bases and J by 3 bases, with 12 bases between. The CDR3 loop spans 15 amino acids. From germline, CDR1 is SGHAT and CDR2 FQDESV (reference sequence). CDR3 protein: CASSLNGGETDTQYF. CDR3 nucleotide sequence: TGTGCCAGCAGCTTAAACGGAGGGGAGACAGATACGCAGTATTTT.

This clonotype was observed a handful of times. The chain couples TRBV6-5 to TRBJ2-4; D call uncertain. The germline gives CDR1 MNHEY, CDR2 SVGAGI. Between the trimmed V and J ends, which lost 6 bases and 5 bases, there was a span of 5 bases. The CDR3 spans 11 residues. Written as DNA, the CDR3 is TGTGCCAGCAGGCGGCAAAACATTCAGTACTTC. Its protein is CASRRQNIQYF.

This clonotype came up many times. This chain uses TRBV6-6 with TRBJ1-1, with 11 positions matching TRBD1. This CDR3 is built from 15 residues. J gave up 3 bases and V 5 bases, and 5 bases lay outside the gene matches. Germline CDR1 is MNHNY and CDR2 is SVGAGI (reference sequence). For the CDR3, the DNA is TGTGCCAGCAGTGCCCGGACAGGGGGCCACACTGAAGCTTTCTTT. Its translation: CASSARTGGHTEAFF.

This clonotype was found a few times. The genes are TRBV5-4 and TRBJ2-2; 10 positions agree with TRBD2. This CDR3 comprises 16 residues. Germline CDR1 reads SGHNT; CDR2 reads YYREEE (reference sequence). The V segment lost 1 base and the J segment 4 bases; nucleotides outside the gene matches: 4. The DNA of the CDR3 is TGTGCCAGCAGCTTGAGAGCGGGGGGGCTCACCGGGGAGCTGTTTTTT. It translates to CASSLRAGGLTGELFF.

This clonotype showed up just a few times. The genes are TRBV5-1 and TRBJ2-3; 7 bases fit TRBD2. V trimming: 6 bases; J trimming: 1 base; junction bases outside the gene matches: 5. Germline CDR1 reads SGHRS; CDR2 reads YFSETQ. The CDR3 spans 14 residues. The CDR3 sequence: CASTQTSGTDTQYF. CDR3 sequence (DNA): TGCGCCAGCACCCAAACTAGCGGCACAGATACGCAGTATTTT.

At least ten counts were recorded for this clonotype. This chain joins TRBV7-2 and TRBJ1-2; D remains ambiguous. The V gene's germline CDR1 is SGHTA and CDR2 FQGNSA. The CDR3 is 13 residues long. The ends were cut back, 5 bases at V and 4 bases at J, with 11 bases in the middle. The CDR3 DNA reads TGTGCCAGCAGCGCTGTCGGCGGCTATGGCTACACCTTC. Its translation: CASSAVGGYGYTF. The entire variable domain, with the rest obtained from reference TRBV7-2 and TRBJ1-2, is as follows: GAGVSQSPSNKVTEKGKDVELRCDPISGHTALYWYRQSLGQGLEFLIYFQGNSAPDKSGLPSDRFSAERTGGSVSTLTIQRTQQEDSAVYLCASSAVGGYGYTFGSGTRLTVV.

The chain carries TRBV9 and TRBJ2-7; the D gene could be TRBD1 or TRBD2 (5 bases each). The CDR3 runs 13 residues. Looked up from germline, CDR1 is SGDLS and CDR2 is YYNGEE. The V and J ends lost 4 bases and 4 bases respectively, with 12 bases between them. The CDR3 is CASSPIGGYEQYF. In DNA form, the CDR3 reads TGTGCCAGCAGCCCGATTGGGGGTTACGAGCAGTACTTC.

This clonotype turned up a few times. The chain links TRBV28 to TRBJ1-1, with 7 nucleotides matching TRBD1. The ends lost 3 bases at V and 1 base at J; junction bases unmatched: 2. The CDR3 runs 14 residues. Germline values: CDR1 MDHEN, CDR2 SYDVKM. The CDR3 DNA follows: TGTGCCAGCAGTTTGGGACAGCAGAACACTGAAGCTTTCTTT. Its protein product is CASSLGQQNTEAFF.

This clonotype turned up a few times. This CDR3 is CASSLGYTGELFF. CDR3 nucleotides: TGTGCCAGCAGTTTAGGTTACACCGGGGAGCTGTTTTTT. The chain recombines TRBV6-6 with TRBJ2-2; D ambiguous. The ends were cut back, 4 bases at V and 3 bases at J, with 6 bases in the middle. The CDR3 is 13 residues long. CDR1 MNHNY and CDR2 SVGAGI come from the germline V gene (reference sequence).

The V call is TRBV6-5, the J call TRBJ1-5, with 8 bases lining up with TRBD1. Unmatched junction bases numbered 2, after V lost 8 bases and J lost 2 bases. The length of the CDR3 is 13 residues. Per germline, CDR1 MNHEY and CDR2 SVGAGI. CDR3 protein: CASADRGNQPQHF. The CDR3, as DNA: TGTGCCAGCGCGGACAGGGGCAATCAGCCCCAGCATTTT.